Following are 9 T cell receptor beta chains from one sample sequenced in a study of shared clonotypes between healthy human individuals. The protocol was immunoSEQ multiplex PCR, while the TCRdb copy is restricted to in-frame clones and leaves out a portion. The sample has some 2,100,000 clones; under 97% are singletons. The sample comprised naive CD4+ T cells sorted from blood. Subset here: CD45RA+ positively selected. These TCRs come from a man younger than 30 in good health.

This CDR3 is CASSQDLLAMGNEQFF. In DNA, the CDR3 is TGCGCCAGCAGCCAAGATCTACTTGCCATGGGGAATGAGCAGTTCTTC. The rearrangement uses TRBV4-3 and TRBJ2-1; D gene uncertain. The germline CDR1 and CDR2 sequences are LGHNA and YSLEER. Trimming took 0 bases from V and 7 from J, leaving 16 bases between them. This CDR3 contains 16 residues.

CDR3 protein: CASSPRGDRGANYGYTF. CDR3 DNA: TGTGCCAGCTCACCCCGCGGGGACAGGGGAGCTAACTATGGCTACACCTTC. The chain carries TRBV28 and TRBJ1-2; 10 bases align to TRBD1. CDR3 size: 17 residues. After removal of 8 bases from V and 0 bases from J, the junction contained 12 bases not matched to a gene. CDR1 MDHEN and CDR2 SYDVKM come from the germline V gene.

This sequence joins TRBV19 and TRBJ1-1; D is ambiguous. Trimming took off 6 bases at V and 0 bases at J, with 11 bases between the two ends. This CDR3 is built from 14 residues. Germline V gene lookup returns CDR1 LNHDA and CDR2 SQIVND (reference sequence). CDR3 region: CASRGRELNTEAFF. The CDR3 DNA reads TGTGCCAGTAGGGGCCGAGAGCTGAACACTGAAGCTTTCTTT.

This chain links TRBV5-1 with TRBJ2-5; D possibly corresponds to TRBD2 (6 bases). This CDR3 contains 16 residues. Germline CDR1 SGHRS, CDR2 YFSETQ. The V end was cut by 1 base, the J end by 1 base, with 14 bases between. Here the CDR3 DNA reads TGCGCCAGCAGCTTGCGGAGTAGCGGAGGCCAAGAGACCCAGTACTTC. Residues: CASSLRSSGGQETQYF.

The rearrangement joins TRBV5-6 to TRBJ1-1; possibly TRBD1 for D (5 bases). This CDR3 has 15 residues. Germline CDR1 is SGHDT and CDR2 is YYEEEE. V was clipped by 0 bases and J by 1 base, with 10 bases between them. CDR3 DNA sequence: TGTGCCAGCAGCTTGGGGATCAGGGAGAACACTGAAGCTTTCTTT. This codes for CASSLGIRENTEAFF.

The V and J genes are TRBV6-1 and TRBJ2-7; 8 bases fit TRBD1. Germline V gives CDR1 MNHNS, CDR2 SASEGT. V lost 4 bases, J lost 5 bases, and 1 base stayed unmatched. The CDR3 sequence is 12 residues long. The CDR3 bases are TGTGCCAGCAGTGGACAGGGGAACGAGCAGTACTTC. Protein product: CASSGQGNEQYF.

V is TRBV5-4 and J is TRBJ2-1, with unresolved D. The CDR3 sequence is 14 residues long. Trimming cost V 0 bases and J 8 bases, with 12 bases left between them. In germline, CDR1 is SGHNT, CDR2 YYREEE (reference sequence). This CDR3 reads CASSLGGLRYEQFF. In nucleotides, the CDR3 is TGTGCCAGCAGCTTGGGCGGTCTCCGATATGAGCAGTTCTTC.

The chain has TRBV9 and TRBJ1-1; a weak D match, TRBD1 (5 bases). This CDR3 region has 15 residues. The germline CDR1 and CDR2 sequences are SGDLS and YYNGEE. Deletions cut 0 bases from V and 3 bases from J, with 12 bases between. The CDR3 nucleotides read TGTGCCAGCAGCGTAGATCCCCGACAGCACACTGAAGCTTTCTTT. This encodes CASSVDPRQHTEAFF.

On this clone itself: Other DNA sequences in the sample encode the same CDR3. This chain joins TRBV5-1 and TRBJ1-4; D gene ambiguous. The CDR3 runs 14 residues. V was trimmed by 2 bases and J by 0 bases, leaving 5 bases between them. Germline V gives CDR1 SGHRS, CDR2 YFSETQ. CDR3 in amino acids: CASSFGATNEKLFF. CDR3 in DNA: TGCGCCAGCAGCTTCGGTGCAACTAATGAAAAACTGTTTTTT.